Each of the 10 T cell receptor beta chains below was sequenced from the same sample in a study of T cells in Graves' hyperthyroidism and ophthalmopathy. TCR beta CDR3 regions were amplified from RNA. HTBI primers drove first-round RT-PCR of the TCR CDR3. TCRdb re-analysed the multiplex PCR reads in MiXCR, keeping a single row per CDR3 protein. The repertoire consists of over 700,000 distinct CDR3 sequences, with around 20% occurring once and the leading ten covering 16%. Source material: blood. The receptor source for this set is a woman in her fifties or sixties with Graves' hyperthyroidism that later progressed to Graves' ophthalmopathy.

The chain uses TRBV30 and TRBJ2-5, with 7 bases lining up with TRBD2. The germline gives CDR1 GTSNPN, CDR2 SVGIG (reference sequence). The CDR3 contains 11 residues. With 8 bases clipped from V and 9 bases from J, the junction kept 9 bases outside the gene matches. CDR3 DNA: TGTGCCGCCCTCCTGGCGGGGGCCCAGTACTTC. Its translation is CAALLAGAQYF. Variable domain in full (rest from reference TRBV30 and TRBJ2-5): SQTIHQWPATLVQPVGSPLSLECTVEGTSNPNLYWYRQAAGRGLQLLFYSVGIGQISSEVPQNLSASRPQDRQFILSSKKLLLSDSGFYLCAALLAGAQYFGPGTRLLVL.

The rearrangement links TRBV19 to TRBJ2-7; the match to TRBD1 covers 7 bases. The germline CDR1 and CDR2 sequences are LNHDA and SQIVND (reference sequence). V dropped 7 bases and J dropped 0; count of bases not matched to a gene: 9. This CDR3 contains 15 residues. The CDR3 DNA is TGTGCCAGTAAGTACGTGGACAGGAGCTCCTACGAGCAGTACTTC. This translates into CASKYVDRSSYEQYF.

The J gene is TRBJ1-1, the V gene TRBV5-4; perhaps TRBD1 as D (6 bases). CDR3 length equals 14 residues. Trimming cost V 2 bases and J 5 bases, with 13 bases left between them. The V gene's germline CDR1 is SGHNT and CDR2 YYREEE (reference sequence). The CDR3 nucleotides are TGTGCCAGCAGCTTTATCCAGGGGACGACTGAAGCTTTCTTT. This sequence encodes CASSFIQGTTEAFF.

The chain combines TRBV3-1 with TRBJ2-5; 8 bases line up with TRBD2. J was trimmed by 5 bases and V by 1 base; bases with no gene match: 3. CDR3 size: 14 residues. Germline CDR1 is LGHDT and CDR2 is YNNKEL (reference sequence). The CDR3 sequence: CASSQAGGLETQYF. CDR3 sequence (DNA): TGTGCCAGCAGCCAAGCGGGGGGGCTGGAGACCCAGTACTTC.

The CDR3 is CASSGVVLNTEAFF. CDR3 DNA: TGCGCCAGCAGTGGTGTAGTTTTGAACACTGAAGCTTTCTTT. The J gene is TRBJ1-1, the V gene TRBV10-2, with D uncertain. In germline, CDR1 is WSHSY, CDR2 SAAADI. V was pared by 4 bases and J by 0 bases, with 9 bases between. The CDR3 is 14 residues long.

This clonotype was detected many times. The CDR3 sequence is CASSSPSRGRGGRNEQFF. The CDR3 coding sequence is TGTGCCAGCAGTTCCCCCAGTAGGGGGCGGGGGGGCCGCAATGAGCAGTTCTTC. The chain has TRBV6-2 or TRBV6-3 and TRBJ2-1; 9 nucleotides agree with TRBD2. CDR1 is MNHEY, CDR2 SVGEGT, per germline. The CDR3 covers 18 residues. The trim removed 4 bases at V and 6 bases at J, leaving 16 bases unmatched.

This rearrangement joins TRBV7-9 to TRBJ2-2; 7 bases are a match to TRBD1. The CDR3 runs to 16 residues. Germline CDR1 SEHNR, CDR2 FQNEAQ (reference sequence). The J segment lost 3 bases and the V segment lost 7 bases, leaving 11 bases of the junction unmatched. Here the CDR3 reads CASNARAQGDTGELFF. The CDR3 DNA sequence: TGTGCCAGCAACGCTAGGGCGCAGGGGGACACCGGGGAGCTGTTTTTT.

This clonotype was detected a few times. The chain joins TRBV5-1 to TRBJ2-1; possible D gene TRBD1, 6 bases. The CDR3 is 13 residues long. V lost 4 bases to trimming and J lost 5 bases, with 10 bases between them. Germline V gene lookup returns CDR1 SGHRS and CDR2 YFSETQ. CDR3 DNA sequence: TGCGCCAGCAGCGCCCCAGGGGACAATGAGCAGTTCTTC. Translated: CASSAPGDNEQFF.

With respect to this clonotype: The junction departs from germline at one end; a sequencing error may be responsible. The rearrangement links TRBV28 to TRBJ2-2; D may match TRBD1 or TRBD2 (6 bases each). Looked up from germline, CDR1 is MDHEN and CDR2 is SYDVKM. CDR3 length: 17 residues. The CDR3 reads CASSFWRDTRGTGELLF. The DNA of the CDR3 is TGTGCCAGCAGTTTTTGGCGGGACACAAGGGGCACCGGGGAGCTGCTTTTT.

The chain is built from TRBV29-1 and TRBJ2-5; no reliable D call. Trimming left V 4 bases short and J 3 bases short, with 9 bases between. Looked up from germline, CDR1 is SQVTM and CDR2 is ANQGSEA. The CDR3 spans 12 residues. CDR3 nucleotides: TGCAGCGTTGGTACTGACGAAGAGACCCAGTACTTC. Amino acid sequence: CSVGTDEETQYF.